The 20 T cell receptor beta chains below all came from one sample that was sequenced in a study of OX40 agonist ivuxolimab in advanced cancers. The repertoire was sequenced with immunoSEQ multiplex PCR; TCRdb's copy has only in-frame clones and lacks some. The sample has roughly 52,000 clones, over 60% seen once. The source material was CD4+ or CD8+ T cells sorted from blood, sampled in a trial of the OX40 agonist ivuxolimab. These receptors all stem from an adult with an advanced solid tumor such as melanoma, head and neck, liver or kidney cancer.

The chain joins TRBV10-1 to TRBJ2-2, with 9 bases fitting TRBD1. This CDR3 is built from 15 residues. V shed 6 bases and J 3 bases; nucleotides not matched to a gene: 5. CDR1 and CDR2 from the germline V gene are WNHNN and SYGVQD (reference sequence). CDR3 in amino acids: CASRPGQGYTGELFF. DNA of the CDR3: TGCGCCAGCAGACCGGGACAGGGATACACCGGGGAGCTGTTTTTT.

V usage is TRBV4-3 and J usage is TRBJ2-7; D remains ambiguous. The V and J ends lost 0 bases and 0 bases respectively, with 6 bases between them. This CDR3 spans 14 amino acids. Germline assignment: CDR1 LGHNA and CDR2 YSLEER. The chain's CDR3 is CASSQDPDSYEQYF. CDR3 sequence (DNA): TGCGCCAGCAGCCAAGACCCCGACTCCTACGAGCAGTACTTC.

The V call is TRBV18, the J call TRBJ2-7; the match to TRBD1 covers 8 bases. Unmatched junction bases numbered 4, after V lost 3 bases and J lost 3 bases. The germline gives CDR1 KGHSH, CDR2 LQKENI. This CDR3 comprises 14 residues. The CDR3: CASSPLGQDYEQYF. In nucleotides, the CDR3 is TGTGCCAGCTCACCGCTGGGACAGGACTACGAGCAGTACTTC.

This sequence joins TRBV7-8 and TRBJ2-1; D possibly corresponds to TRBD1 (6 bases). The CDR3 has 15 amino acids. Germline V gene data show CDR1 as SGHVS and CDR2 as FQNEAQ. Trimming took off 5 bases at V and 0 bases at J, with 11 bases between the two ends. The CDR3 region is CASSPRGGSYNEQFF. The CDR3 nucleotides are TGTGCCAGCAGCCCAAGAGGGGGCTCCTACAATGAGCAGTTCTTC.

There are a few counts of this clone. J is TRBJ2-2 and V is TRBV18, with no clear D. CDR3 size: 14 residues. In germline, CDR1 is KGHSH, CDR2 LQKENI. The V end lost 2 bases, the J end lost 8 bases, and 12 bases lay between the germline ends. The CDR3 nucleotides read TGTGCCAGCTCACCAGGACCTGTCGAGGGGGAGCTGTTTTTT. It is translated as CASSPGPVEGELFF.

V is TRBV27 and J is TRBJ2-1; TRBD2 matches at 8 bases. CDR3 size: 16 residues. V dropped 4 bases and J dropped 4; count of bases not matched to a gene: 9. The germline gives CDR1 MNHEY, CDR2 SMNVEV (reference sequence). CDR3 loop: CASSSWTSSLYNEQFF. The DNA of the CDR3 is TGTGCCAGCAGTTCCTGGACTAGCTCCCTTTACAATGAGCAGTTCTTC.

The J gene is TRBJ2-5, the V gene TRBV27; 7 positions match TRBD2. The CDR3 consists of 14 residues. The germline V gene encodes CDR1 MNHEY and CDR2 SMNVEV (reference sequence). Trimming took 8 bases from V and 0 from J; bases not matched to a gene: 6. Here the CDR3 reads CASRRSGYQETQYF. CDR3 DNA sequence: TGTGCCAGCCGACGTAGCGGGTACCAAGAGACCCAGTACTTC.

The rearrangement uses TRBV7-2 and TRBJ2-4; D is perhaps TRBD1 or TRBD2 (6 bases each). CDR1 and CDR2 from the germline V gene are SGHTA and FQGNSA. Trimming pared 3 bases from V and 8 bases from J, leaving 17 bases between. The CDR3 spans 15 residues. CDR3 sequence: CASSFQTGSGDIQYF. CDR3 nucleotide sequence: TGTGCCAGCAGCTTCCAAACAGGGTCGGGGGACATTCAGTACTTC.

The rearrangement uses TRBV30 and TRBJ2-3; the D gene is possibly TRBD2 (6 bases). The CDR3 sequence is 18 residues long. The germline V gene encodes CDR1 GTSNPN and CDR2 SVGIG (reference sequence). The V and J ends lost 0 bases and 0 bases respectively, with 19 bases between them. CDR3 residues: CAWSVLLPLSGSTDTQYF. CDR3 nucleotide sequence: TGTGCCTGGAGTGTACTCCTACCTCTGAGCGGGAGCACAGATACGCAGTATTTT.

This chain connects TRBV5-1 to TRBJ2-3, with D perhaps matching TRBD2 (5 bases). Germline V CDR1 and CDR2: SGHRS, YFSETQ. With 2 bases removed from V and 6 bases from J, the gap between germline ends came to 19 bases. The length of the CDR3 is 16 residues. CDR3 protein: CASSLGLALTQDTQYF. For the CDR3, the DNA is TGCGCCAGCAGCTTAGGCCTAGCCCTCACGCAGGATACGCAGTATTTT.

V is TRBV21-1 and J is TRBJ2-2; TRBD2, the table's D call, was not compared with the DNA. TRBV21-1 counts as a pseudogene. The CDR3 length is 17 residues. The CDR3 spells CASSKETSGRGTGELFF. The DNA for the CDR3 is TGTGCCAGCAGCAAAGAAACTAGCGGGAGAGGCACCGGGGAGCTGTTTTTT.

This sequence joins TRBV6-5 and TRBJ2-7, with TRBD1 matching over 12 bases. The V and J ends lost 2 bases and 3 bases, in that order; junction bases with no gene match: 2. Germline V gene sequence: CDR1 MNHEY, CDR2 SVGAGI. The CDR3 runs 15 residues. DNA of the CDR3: TGTGCCAGCAGTTACGGGACAGGGGGCCACTACGAGCAGTACTTC. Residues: CASSYGTGGHYEQYF.

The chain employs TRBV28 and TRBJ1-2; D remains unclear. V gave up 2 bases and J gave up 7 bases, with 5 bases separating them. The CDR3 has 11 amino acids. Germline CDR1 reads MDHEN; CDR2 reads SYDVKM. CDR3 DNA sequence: TGTGCCAGCAGTTTACGGCTTGGCTACACCTTC. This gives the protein CASSLRLGYTF.

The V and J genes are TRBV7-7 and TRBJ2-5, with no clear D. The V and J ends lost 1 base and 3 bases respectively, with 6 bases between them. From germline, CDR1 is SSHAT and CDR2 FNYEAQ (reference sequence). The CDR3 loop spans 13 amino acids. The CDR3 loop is CASSLVREETQYF. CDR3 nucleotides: TGTGCCAGCAGCTTAGTCCGAGAAGAGACCCAGTACTTC.

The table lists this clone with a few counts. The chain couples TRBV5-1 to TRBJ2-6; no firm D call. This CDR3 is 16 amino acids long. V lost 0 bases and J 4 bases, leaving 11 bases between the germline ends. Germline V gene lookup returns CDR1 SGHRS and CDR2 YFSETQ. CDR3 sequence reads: CASSLVPVSGANVLTF. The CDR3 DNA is TGCGCCAGCAGCTTGGTGCCGGTATCGGGGGCCAACGTCCTGACTTTC.

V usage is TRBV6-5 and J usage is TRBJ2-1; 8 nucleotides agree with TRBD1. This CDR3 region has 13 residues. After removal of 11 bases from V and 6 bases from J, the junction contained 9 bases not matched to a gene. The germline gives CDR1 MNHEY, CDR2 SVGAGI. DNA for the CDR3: TGTGCCGCCAGACAGGGGTTGGGCAATGAGCAGTTCTTC. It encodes CAARQGLGNEQFF.

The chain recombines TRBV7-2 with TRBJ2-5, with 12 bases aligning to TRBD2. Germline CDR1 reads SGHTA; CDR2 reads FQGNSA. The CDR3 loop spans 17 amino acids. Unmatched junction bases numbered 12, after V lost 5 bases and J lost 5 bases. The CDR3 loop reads CASSAGLAGIPSETQYF. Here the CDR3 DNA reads TGTGCCAGCAGCGCGGGACTAGCGGGTATCCCGTCTGAGACCCAGTACTTC. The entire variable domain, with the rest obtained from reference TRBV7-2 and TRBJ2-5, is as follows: GAGVSQSPSNKVTEKGKDVELRCDPISGHTALYWYRQSLGQGLEFLIYFQGNSAPDKSGLPSDRFSAERTGGSVSTLTIQRTQQEDSAVYLCASSAGLAGIPSETQYFGPGTRLLVL.

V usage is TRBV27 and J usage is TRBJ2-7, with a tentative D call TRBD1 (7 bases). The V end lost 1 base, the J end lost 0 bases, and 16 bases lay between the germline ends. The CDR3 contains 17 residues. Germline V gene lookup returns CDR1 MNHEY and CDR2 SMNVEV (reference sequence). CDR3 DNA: TGTGCCAGCAGTTTATTGCCCAGGGGGGATCTCTCCTACGAGCAGTACTTC. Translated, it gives CASSLLPRGDLSYEQYF.

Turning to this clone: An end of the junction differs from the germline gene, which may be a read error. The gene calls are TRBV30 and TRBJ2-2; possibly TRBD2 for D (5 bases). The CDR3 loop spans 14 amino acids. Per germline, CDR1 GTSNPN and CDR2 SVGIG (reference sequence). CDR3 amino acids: CAWSTYSTHRGAVF. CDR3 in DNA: TGTGCCTGGAGTACCTACTCGACCCACCGGGGAGCTGTTTTT.

The CDR3 reads CASSQPAGGSTDTQYF. DNA for the CDR3: TGTGCCAGCAGCCAACCGGCGGGAGGGAGTACAGATACGCAGTATTTT. V is TRBV7-9 and J is TRBJ2-3; 9 nucleotides agree with TRBD2. The germline gives CDR1 SEHNR, CDR2 FQNEAQ (reference sequence). The V gene end was trimmed by 5 bases and the J gene end by 3 bases; junction bases not matched to a gene: 9. This CDR3 region has 16 residues.